This TCR beta chain was documented in a study of shared clonotypes between healthy human individuals. The study, taken as a whole, reports: The generation probabilities recorded for non-shared clonotypes fell below those of clonotypes shared by all four donors. Investigators collected only blood, and repertoires in tissues likely differ.

Assay: immunoSEQ multiplex PCR; the TCRdb copy retains only in-frame clones and omits some. The sample yields around 2.1 million clones, about 92% seen once. Germline CDR1 is SGHAT and CDR2 is FQNNGV. This CDR3 region has 19 residues. Naive CD8 cells, CD45RO-negative and positively selected for CCR7, excluded terminally differentiated effector memory CD45RA+ cells. A word on this clone: Antigen: not known. Its ends do not fully match the called genes, so a read error is possible.

The material sequenced was naive CD8+ T cells from PBMCs. The TCR was taken from a man younger than 30 in good health. Some clones in this sample may be carry-over from other donors' samples. The chain recombines TRBV11-2 with TRBJ2-3, with 9 positions matching TRBD2. The CDR3 sequence is CASSLGLPRLAASTDTQYF. The DNA of the CDR3 is TGTGCCAGCAGCTTAGGTCTTCCTCGACTAGCGGCCAGCACTGATACGCAGTATTTT.